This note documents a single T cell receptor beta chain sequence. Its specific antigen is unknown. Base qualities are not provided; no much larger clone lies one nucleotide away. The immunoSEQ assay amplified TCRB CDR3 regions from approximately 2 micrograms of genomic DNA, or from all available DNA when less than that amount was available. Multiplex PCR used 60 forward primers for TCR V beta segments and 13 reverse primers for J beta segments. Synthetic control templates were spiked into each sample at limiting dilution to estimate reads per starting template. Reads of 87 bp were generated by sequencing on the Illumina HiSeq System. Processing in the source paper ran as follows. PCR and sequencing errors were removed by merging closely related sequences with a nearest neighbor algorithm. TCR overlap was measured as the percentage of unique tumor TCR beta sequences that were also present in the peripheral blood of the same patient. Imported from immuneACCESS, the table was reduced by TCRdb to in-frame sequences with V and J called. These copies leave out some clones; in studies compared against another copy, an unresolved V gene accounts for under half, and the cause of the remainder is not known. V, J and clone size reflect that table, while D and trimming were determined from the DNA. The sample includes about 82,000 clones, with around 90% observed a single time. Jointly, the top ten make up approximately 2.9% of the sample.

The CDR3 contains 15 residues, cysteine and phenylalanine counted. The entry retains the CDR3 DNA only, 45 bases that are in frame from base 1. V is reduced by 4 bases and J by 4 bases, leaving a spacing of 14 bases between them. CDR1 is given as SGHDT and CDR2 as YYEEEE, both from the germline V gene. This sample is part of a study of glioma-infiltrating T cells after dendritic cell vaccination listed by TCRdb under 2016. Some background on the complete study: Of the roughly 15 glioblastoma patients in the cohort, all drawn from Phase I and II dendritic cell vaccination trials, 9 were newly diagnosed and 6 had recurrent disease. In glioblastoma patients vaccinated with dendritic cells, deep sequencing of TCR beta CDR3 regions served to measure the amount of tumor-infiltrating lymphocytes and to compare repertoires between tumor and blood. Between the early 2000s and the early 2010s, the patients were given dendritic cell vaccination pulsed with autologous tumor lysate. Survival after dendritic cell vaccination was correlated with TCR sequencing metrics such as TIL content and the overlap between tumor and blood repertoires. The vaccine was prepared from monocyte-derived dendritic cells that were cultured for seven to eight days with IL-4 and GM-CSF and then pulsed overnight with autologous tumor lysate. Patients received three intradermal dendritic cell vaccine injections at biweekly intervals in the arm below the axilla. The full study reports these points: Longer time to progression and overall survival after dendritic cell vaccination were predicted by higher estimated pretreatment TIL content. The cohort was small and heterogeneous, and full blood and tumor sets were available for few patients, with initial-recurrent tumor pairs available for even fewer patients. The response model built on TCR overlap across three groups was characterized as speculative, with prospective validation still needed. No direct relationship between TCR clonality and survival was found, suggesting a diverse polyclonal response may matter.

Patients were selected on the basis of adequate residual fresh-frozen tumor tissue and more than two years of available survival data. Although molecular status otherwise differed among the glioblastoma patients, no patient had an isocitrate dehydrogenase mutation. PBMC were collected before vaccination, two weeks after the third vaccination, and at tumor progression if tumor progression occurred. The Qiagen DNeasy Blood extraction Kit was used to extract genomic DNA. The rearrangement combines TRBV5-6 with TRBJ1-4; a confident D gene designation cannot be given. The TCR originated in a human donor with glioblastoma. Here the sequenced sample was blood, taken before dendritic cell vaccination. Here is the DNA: TGTGCCAGCAGCCTTCGGGGAGGTGGTAATGAAAAACTGTTTTTT. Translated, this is CASSLRGGGNEKLFF.